These 2 T cell receptor beta chains came from one sample sequenced in a study of CD8 T cells in ankylosing spondylitis. TCRdb itself ran the 5' RACE reads through MiXCR, one entry per CDR3 protein. The table has roughly 230,000 distinct CDR3 sequences, 10% to 13% seen once. The specimen was blood, either unsorted or a sorted T cell fraction (not recorded which). The receptor set was obtained from a male donor with ankylosing spondylitis or in good health (not recorded which).

This clonotype was counted at least ten times. V and J are TRBV5-6 and TRBJ1-6; D remains ambiguous. CDR1 and CDR2 from the germline V gene are SGHDT and YYEEEE. This CDR3 comprises 14 residues. The V and J ends lost 4 bases and 2 bases respectively, with 7 bases between them. Here the CDR3 reads CASSPRAYNSPLHF. The DNA of the CDR3 is TGTGCCAGCAGCCCGAGGGCCTATAATTCACCCCTCCACTTT.

On this clonotype itself: A clone one base away is much larger, so this may be a read error. CDR3 sequence: CASKGTTNTEAFF. In DNA form, the CDR3 reads TGCGCCAGCAAAGGGACTACCAACACTGAAGCTTTCTTT. The V gene is TRBV5-1, the J gene TRBJ1-1, with a tentative D call TRBD1 (5 bases). The CDR3 totals 13 residues. Trimming took off 6 bases at V and 2 bases at J, with 11 bases between the two ends. CDR1 is SGHRS, CDR2 YFSETQ, per germline.